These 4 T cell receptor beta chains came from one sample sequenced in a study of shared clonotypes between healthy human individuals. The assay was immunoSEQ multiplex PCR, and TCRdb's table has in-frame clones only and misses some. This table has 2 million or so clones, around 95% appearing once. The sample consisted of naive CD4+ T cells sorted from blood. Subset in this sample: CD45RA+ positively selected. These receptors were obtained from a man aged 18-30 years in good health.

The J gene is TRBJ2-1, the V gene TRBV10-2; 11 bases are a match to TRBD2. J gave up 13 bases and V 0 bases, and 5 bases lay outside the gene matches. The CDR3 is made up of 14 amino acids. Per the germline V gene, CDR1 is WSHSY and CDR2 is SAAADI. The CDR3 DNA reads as TGCGCCAGCAGTGAGTCGAAGACTAGCGGGAATCAGTTCTTC. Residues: CASSESKTSGNQFF.

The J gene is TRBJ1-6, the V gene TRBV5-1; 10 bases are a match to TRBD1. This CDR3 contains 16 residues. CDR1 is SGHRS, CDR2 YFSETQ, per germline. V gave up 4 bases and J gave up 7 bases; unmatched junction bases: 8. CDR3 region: CASSPGQGIYNSPLHF. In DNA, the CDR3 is TGCGCCAGCAGCCCGGGACAGGGGATCTACAATTCACCCCTCCACTTT. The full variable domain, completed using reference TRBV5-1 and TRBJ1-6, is KAGVTQTPRYLIKTRGQQVTLSCSPISGHRSVSWYQQTPGQGLQFLFEYFSETQRNKGNFPGRFSGRQFSNSRSEMNVSTLELGDSALYLCASSPGQGIYNSPLHFGNGTRLTVT.

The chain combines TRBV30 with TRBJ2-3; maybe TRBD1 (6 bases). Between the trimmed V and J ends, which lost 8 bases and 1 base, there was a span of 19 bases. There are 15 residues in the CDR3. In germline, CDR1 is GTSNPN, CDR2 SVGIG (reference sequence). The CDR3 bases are TGTGCCCAACCCGGGAACCCAGGGGGCACAGATACGCAGTATTTT. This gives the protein CAQPGNPGGTDTQYF.

The CDR3 spells CASSGGTGVPPYYGYTF. The CDR3 DNA follows: TGTGCCAGCAGCGGTGGGACAGGGGTTCCTCCTTACTATGGCTACACCTTC. The chain joins TRBV5-4 to TRBJ1-2, with 10 bases fitting TRBD1. This CDR3 has 17 amino acids. Germline loops: CDR1 SGHNT, CDR2 YYREEE (reference sequence). V dropped 4 bases and J dropped 3; count of bases not matched to a gene: 12.